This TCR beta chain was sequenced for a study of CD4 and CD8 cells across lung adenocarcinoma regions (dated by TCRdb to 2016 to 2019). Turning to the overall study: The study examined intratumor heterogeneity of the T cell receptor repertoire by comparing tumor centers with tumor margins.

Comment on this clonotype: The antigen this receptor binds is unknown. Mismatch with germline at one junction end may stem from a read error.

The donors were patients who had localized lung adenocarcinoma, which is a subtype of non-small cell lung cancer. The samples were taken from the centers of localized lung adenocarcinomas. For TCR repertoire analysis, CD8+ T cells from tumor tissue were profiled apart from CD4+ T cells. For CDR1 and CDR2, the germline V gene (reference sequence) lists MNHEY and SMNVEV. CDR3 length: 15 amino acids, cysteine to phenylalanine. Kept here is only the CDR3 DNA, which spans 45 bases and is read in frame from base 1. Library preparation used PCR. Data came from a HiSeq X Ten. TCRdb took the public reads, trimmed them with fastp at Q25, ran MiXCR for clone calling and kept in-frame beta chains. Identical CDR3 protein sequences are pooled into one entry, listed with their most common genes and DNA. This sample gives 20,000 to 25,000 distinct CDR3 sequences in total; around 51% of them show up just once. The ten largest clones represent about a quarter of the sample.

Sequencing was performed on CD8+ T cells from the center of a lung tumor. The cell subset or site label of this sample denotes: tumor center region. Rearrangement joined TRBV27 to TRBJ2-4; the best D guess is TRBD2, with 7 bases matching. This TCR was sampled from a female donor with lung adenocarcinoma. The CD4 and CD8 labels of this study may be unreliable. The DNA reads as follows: TGTGCCAGCAGGAGGGGGGCGGGAGCCAAAAATATTCAGTATTTC. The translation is CASRRGAGAKNIQYF.